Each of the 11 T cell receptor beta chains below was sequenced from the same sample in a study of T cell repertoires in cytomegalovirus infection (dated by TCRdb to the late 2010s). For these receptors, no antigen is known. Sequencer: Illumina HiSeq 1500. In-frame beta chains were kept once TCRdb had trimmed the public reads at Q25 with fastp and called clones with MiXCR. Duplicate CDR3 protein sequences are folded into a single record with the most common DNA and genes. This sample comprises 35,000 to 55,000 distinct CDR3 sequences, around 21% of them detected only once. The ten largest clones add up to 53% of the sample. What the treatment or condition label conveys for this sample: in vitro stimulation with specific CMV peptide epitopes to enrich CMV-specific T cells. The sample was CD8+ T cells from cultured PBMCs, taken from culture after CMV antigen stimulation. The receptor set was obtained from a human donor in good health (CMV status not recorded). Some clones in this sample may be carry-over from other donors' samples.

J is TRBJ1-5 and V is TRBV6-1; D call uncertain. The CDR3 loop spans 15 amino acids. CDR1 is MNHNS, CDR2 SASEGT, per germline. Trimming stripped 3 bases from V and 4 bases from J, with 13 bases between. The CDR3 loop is CASSDDWQVNQPQHF. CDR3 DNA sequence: TGTGCCAGCAGTGACGACTGGCAGGTAAATCAGCCCCAGCATTTT.

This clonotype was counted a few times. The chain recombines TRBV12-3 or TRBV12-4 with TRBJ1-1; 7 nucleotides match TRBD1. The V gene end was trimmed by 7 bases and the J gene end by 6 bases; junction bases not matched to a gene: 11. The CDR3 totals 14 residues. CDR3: CASNFKGAYSEAFF. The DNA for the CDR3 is TGTGCCAGCAATTTTAAGGGGGCGTATTCTGAAGCTTTCTTT.

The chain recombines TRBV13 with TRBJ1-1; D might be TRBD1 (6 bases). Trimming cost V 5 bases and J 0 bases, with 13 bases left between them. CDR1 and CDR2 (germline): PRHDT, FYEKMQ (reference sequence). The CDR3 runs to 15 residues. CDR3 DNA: TGTGCCAGCAGCCCTCCAGGGGCTATGAACACTGAAGCTTTCTTT. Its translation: CASSPPGAMNTEAFF.

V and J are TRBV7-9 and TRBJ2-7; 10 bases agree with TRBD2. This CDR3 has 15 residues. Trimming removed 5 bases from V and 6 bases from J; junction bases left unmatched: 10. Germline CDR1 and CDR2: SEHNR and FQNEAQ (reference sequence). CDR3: CASSPQTSGPGEQYF. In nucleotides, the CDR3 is TGTGCCAGCAGCCCACAGACTAGCGGGCCCGGCGAGCAGTACTTC.

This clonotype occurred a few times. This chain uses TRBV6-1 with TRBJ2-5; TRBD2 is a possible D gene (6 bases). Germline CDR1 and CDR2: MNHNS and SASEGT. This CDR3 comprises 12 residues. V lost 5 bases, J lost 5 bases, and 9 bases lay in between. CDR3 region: CASSLARETQYF. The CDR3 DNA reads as TGTGCCAGCAGTCTAGCGCGGGAGACCCAGTACTTC.

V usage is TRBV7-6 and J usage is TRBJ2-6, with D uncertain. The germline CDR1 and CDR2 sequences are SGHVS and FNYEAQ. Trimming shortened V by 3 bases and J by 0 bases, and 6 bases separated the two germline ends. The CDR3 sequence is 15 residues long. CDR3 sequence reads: CASSFDTSGANVLTF. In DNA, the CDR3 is TGTGCCAGCAGCTTCGACACCTCTGGGGCCAACGTCCTGACTTTC.

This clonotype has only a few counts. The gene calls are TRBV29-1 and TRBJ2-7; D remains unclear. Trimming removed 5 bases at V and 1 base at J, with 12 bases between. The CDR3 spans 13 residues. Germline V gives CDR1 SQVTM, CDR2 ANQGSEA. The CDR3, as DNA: TGCAGCGTTTTCCCCCCGGATTCCTACGAGCAGTACTTC. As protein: CSVFPPDSYEQYF.

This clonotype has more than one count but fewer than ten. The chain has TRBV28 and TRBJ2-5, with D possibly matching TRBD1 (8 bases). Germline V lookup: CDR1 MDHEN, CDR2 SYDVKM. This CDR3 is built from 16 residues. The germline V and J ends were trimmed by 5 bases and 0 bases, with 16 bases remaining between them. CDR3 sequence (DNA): TGTGCCAGCAGTCCCCGGACAGGGAGGGACCAAGAGACCCAGTACTTC. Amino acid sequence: CASSPRTGRDQETQYF.

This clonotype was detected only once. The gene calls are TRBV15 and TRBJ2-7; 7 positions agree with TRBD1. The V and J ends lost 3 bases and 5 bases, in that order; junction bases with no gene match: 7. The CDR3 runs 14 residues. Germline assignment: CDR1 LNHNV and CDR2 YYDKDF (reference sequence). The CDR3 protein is CATSRQTGSNEQYF. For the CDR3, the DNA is TGTGCCACCAGCAGGCAGACAGGGAGCAACGAGCAGTACTTC. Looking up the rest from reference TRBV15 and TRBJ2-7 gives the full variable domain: DAMVIQNPRYQVTQFGKPVTLSCSQTLNHNVMYWYQQKSSQAPKLLFHYYDKDFNNEADTPDNFQSRRPNTSFCFLDIRSPGLGDTAMYLCATSRQTGSNEQYFGPGTRLTVT.

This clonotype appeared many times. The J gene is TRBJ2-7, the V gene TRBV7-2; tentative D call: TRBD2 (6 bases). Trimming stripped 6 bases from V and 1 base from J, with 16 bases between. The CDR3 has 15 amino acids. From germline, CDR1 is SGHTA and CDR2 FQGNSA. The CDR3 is CASSFGGWGSYEQYF. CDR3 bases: TGTGCCAGCAGTTTTGGGGGGTGGGGGTCCTACGAGCAGTACTTC.

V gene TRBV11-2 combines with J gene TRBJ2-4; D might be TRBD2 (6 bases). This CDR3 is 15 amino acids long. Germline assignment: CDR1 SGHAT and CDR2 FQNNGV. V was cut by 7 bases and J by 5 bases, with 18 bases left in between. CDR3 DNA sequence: TGTGCCAGCAACGCCCCAACGGAGGGCGAAAACATTCAGTACTTC. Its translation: CASNAPTEGENIQYF.